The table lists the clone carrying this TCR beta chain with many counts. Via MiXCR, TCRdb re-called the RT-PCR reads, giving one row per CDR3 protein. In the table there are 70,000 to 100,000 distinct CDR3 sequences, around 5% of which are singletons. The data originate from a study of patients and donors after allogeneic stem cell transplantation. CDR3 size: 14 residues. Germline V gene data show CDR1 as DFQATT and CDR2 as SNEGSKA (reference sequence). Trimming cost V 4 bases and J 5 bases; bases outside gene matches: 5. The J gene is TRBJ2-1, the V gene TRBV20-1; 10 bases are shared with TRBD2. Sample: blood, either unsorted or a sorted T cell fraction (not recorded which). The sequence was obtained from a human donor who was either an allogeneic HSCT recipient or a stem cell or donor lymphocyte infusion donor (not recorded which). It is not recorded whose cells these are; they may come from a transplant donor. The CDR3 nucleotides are TGCAGTGCTACAACTAGCGGGATAAACAATGAGCAGTTCTTC. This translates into CSATTSGINNEQFF.